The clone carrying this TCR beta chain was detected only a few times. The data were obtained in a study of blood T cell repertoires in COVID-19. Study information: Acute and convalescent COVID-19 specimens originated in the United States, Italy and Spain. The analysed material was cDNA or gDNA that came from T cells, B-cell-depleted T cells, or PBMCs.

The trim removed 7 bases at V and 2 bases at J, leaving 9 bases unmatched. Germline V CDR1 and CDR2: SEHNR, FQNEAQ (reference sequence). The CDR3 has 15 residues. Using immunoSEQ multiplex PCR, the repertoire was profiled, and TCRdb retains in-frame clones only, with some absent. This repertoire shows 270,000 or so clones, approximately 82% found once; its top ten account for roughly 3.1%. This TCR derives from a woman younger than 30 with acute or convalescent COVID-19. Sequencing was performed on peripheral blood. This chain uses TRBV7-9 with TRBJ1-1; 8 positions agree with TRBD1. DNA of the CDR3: TGTGCCAGCACCACCCAAGGACAGGGAAACACTGAAGCTTTCTTT. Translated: CASTTQGQGNTEAFF.